The rows below give T cell receptor beta chains drawn from one sample of a study of cytomegalovirus exposure and HLA in healthy donors. Here immunoSEQ multiplex PCR was the method, and the copy in TCRdb shows in-frame clones only, minus some. The sample shows about 130,000 clones, and approximately 0.93% sits with its ten largest clones. The specimen was PBMCs. The receptors stem from a man aged 18 to 30 in good health and CMV-seronegative. CDR3s include the opening cysteine and the closing phenylalanine or tryptophan. A D gene is named only where the DNA matches it firmly. Clone size is given for some rows only: seen once, a few or many times, or a class if the clone is expanded.

d_gene	v_gene	j_gene	abundance	CDR3aa	CDR3nt
.	TRBV28	TRBJ1-1	.	CASSLWSGLEAFF	TGTGCCAGCAGTTTATGGTCAGGGCTTGAAGCTTTCTTT
.	TRBV28	TRBJ1-2	.	CASREGNYGYTF	TGTGCCAGCAGGGAGGGTAACTATGGCTACACCTTC
TRBD1	TRBV2	TRBJ1-2	.	CASSDLQGDGYTF	TGTGCCAGCAGTGATCTCCAGGGGGATGGCTACACCTTC
.	TRBV6-4	TRBJ1-4	.	CASSDSPPGKLFF	TGTGCCAGCAGTGACTCTCCCCCAGGGAAACTGTTTTTT
TRBD2	TRBV6-4	TRBJ2-3	medium-sized	CASSDTSGGADTQYF	TGTGCCAGCAGTGACACTAGCGGGGGGGCCGATACGCAGTATTTT
TRBD1	TRBV9	TRBJ1-1	.	CASSGMQGVPNTEAFF	TGTGCCAGCAGCGGAATGCAGGGGGTTCCGAACACTGAAGCTTTCTTT
.	TRBV7-6	TRBJ2-1	.	CASSLGDFYNEQFF	TGTGCCAGCAGCTTAGGGGACTTTTACAATGAGCAGTTCTTC
TRBD2	TRBV5-1	TRBJ2-7	.	CASSLSRGGPHYEQYF	TGCGCCAGCAGCTTAAGTCGGGGGGGGCCTCACTACGAGCAGTACTTC
.	TRBV28	TRBJ1-3	.	CASSLDSWSGGNTIYF	TGTGCCAGCAGTTTGGACAGCTGGAGTGGGGGAAACACCATATATTTT
TRBD1	TRBV27	TRBJ1-2	.	CASSLEQGGGYTF	TGTGCCAGCAGTTTAGAACAGGGGGGAGGCTACACCTTC
TRBD1	TRBV7-6	TRBJ1-6	.	CASSRQGRIQNSPLHF	TGTGCCAGCAGCAGACAGGGAAGGATTCAAAATTCACCCCTCCACTTT
.	TRBV5-1	TRBJ2-2	.	CASSLLQENTGELFF	TGCGCCAGCAGCTTGTTACAGGAAAACACCGGGGAGCTGTTTTTT
.	TRBV30	TRBJ2-2	.	CAWSSGLLGPLFF	TGTGCCTGGAGTTCCGGACTCCTCGGGCCCCTGTTTTTT
.	TRBV29-1	TRBJ2-3	.	CSVTASTDTQYF	TGCAGCGTTACAGCTAGCACAGATACGCAGTATTTT
TRBD2	TRBV27	TRBJ2-7	.	CASSLVGTSGGYEQYF	TGTGCCAGCAGTTTAGTCGGGACTAGCGGGGGATACGAGCAGTACTTC
.	TRBV11-2	TRBJ1-1	.	CASSLDRAEAFF	TGTGCCAGCAGCTTAGACAGGGCTGAAGCTTTCTTT
.	TRBV29-1	TRBJ1-2	.	CSVEQGSGGYTF	TGCAGCGTTGAACAGGGATCAGGTGGCTACACCTTC
TRBD2	TRBV18	TRBJ2-5	.	CASSSWTSGRETQYF	TGTGCCAGCTCATCCTGGACTAGCGGGAGAGAGACCCAGTACTTC
.	TRBV29-1	TRBJ2-7	.	CSVEELDTSEQYF	TGCAGCGTTGAAGAACTTGATACTAGCGAGCAGTACTTC
TRBD1	TRBV5-1	TRBJ2-7	.	CASSSLARDRGYEQYF	TGCGCCAGCAGCTCCCTCGCCCGGGACAGGGGCTACGAGCAGTACTTC
.	TRBV28	TRBJ1-5	.	CASSFMGYHSNQPQHF	TGTGCCAGCAGTTTTATGGGCTATCATAGCAATCAGCCCCAGCATTTT
.	TRBV29-1	TRBJ2-7	.	CSVVADTYEQYF	TGCAGCGTTGTTGCGGACACCTACGAGCAGTACTTC
TRBD1	TRBV6-6	TRBJ1-1	.	CASRIPGTDKAFF	TGTGCCAGCAGGATACCTGGGACAGATAAAGCTTTCTTT
TRBD1	TRBV29-1	TRBJ2-7	.	CSVDSGQGDYEQYF	TGCAGCGTTGATTCCGGACAGGGGGACTACGAGCAGTACTTC
.	TRBV10-3	TRBJ2-2	.	CAISAPGGTGELFF	TGTGCCATCAGTGCCCCAGGGGGGACCGGGGAGCTGTTTTTT
.	TRBV7-9	TRBJ1-1	.	CASRQQGTNTEAFF	TGTGCCAGCAGGCAACAGGGAACGAACACTGAAGCTTTCTTT
.	TRBV6-1	TRBJ1-1	.	CASSENVLYAEAFF	TGTGCCAGCAGTGAAAACGTGCTCTACGCTGAAGCTTTCTTT
.	TRBV5-1	TRBJ1-4	.	CASSLEGPNEKLFF	TGCGCCAGCAGCTTGGAGGGGCCTAATGAAAAACTGTTTTTT
.	TRBV4-1	TRBJ2-5	.	CASSQDMRQGVVLETQYF	TGCGCCAGCAGCCAAGATATGCGGCAAGGAGTTGTTTTGGAGACCCAGTACTTC
.	TRBV9	TRBJ2-7	.	CASSVDYRGASYEQYF	TGTGCCAGCAGCGTAGATTACCGCGGCGCTTCCTACGAGCAGTACTTC
TRBD2	TRBV2	TRBJ2-2	.	CARQKGTSGAGELFF	TGTGCCAGGCAGAAAGGGACTAGCGGAGCCGGGGAGCTGTTTTTT
.	TRBV28	TRBJ1-2	.	CASSLLRRDGYTF	TGTGCCAGCAGTTTATTGAGGAGAGATGGCTACACCTTC
.	TRBV4-1	TRBJ1-2	.	CASSQDEGSHRGYTF	TGCGCCAGCAGCCAAGATGAGGGCTCCCACCGGGGCTACACCTTC
.	TRBV6-1	TRBJ1-3	.	CASSESPRGSTGLYGNTIYF	TGTGCCAGCAGTGAATCCCCCCGGGGGTCCACAGGCCTTTATGGAAACACCATATATTTT
TRBD1	TRBV29-1	TRBJ1-5	.	CSVTDRGNQPQHF	TGCAGCGTGACCGACAGGGGCAATCAGCCCCAGCATTTT
TRBD1	TRBV19	TRBJ1-5	.	CAARGQAYSNQPQHF	TGTGCCGCCAGGGGACAGGCGTATAGCAATCAGCCCCAGCATTTT
.	TRBV30	TRBJ2-7	.	CAWSSGGYEQYF	TGTGCCTGGAGTTCCGGGGGTTACGAGCAGTACTTC
TRBD2	TRBV13	TRBJ2-5	.	CASRRGGARETQYF	TGTGCCAGCAGACGCGGGGGGGCCCGGGAGACCCAGTACTTC
.	TRBV29-1	TRBJ2-7	.	CSVFLDSYEQYF	TGCAGCGTTTTTTTAGATTCCTACGAGCAGTACTTC
TRBD1	TRBV5-8	TRBJ2-7	.	CASNLRAGTGDEQYF	TGTGCCAGCAACCTCAGAGCCGGGACAGGAGACGAGCAGTACTTC
TRBD2	TRBV19	TRBJ2-1	.	CASSILGPAGGYNEQFF	TGTGCCAGTAGTATATTAGGCCCAGCGGGGGGTTACAATGAGCAGTTCTTC
.	TRBV2	TRBJ1-1	.	CASSINRAGTEAFF	TGTGCCAGCAGTATAAACAGGGCTGGGACTGAAGCTTTCTTT
.	TRBV4-2	TRBJ2-5	.	CASRGNIGETQYF	TGTGCCAGCCGCGGTAATATCGGGGAGACCCAGTACTTC
TRBD2	TRBV4-2	TRBJ2-7	.	CASSRSGGDYEQYF	TGTGCCAGCAGCCGGAGCGGGGGGGACTACGAGCAGTACTTC
.	TRBV6-1	TRBJ1-5	.	CASSEALRQPQHF	TGTGCCAGCAGTGAAGCGCTACGTCAGCCCCAGCATTTT
.	TRBV28	TRBJ2-7	.	CASTTPGSGAYEQYF	TGTGCCAGCACCACACCGGGCAGCGGAGCCTACGAGCAGTACTTC
.	TRBV5-4	TRBJ2-7	.	CASSPGSSYEQYF	TGTGCCAGCAGCCCGGGGAGCTCCTACGAGCAGTACTTC
.	TRBV30	TRBJ1-1	.	CAWTDMAHLSEAFF	TGTGCCTGGACGGACATGGCCCATCTATCTGAAGCTTTCTTT
TRBD1	TRBV4-1	TRBJ1-1	.	CASSHRSGGTEAFF	TGCGCCAGCAGCCATCGGTCAGGGGGCACTGAAGCTTTCTTT
.	TRBV9	TRBJ1-1	.	CASSVVIGSTAGAFF	TGTGCCAGCAGCGTAGTTATTGGTTCGACGGCGGGAGCTTTCTTT